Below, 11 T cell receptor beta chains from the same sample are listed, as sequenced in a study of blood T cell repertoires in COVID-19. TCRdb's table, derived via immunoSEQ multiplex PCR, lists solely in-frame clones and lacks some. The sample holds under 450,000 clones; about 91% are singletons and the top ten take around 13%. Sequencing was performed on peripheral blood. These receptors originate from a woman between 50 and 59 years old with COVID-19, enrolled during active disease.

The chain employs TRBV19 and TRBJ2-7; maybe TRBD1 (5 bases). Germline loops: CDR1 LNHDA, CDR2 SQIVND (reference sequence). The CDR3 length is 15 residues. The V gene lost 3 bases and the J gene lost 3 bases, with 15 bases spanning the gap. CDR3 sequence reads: CASSISTAPLYEQYF. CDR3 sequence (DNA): TGTGCCAGTAGTATCTCGACAGCGCCCCTCTACGAGCAGTACTTC.

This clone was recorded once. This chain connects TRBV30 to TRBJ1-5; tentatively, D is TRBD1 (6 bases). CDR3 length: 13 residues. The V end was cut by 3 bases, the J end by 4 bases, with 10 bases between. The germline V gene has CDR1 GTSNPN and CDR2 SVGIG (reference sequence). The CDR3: CAWRDSFNQPQHF. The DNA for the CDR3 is TGTGCCTGGAGGGACAGTTTTAATCAGCCCCAGCATTTT.

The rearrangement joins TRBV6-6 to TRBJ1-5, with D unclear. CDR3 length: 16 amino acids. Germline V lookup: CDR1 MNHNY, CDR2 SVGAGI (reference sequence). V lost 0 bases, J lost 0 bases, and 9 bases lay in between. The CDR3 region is CASSYSGRDSNQPQHF. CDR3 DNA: TGTGCCAGCAGTTACTCCGGGCGGGATAGCAATCAGCCCCAGCATTTT.

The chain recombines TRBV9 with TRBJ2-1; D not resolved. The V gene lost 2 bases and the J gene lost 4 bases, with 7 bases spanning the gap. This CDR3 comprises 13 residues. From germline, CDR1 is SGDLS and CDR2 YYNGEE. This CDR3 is CASSVDTYNEQFF. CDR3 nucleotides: TGTGCCAGCAGCGTTGACACGTACAATGAGCAGTTCTTC.

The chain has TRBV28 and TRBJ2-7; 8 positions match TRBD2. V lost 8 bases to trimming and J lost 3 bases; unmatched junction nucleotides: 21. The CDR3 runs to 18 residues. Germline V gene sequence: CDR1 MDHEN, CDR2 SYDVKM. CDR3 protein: CASLGPGDSGDVLYEQYF. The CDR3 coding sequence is TGTGCCAGCTTAGGTCCCGGGGATAGCGGGGACGTACTCTACGAGCAGTACTTC.

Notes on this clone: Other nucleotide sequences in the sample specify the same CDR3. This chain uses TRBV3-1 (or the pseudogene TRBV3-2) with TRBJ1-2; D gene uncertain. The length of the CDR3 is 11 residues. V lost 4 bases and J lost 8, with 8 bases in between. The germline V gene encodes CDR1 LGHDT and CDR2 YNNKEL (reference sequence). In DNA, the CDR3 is TGTGCCAGCAGCCCCGGGAGGGGCTACACCTTC. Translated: CASSPGRGYTF.

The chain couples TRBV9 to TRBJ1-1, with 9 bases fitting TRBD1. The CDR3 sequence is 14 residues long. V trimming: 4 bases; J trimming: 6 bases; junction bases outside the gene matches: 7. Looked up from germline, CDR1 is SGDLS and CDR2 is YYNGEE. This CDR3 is CASSLRQGGPEAFF. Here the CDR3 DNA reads TGTGCCAGCAGCTTGAGACAGGGGGGCCCTGAAGCTTTCTTT. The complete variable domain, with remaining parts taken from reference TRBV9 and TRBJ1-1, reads DSGVTQTPKHLITATGQRVTLRCSPRSGDLSVYWYQQSLDQGLQFLIQYYNGEERAKGNILERFSAQQFPDLHSELNLSSLELGDSALYFCASSLRQGGPEAFFGQGTRLTVV.

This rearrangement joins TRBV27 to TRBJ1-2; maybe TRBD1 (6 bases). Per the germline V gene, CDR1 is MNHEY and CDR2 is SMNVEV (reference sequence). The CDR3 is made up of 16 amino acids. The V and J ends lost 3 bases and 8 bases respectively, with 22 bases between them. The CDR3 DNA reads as TGTGCCAGCAGTTTGGGGGGGGCCCCACTTATAGAAGGCTACACCTTC. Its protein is CASSLGGAPLIEGYTF.

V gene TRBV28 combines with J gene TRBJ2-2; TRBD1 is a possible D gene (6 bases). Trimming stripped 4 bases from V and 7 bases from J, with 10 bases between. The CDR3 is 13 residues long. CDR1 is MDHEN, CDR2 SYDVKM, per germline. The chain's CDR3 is CASSWGLSGELFF. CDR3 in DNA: TGTGCCAGCAGTTGGGGGCTCAGCGGGGAGCTGTTTTTT.

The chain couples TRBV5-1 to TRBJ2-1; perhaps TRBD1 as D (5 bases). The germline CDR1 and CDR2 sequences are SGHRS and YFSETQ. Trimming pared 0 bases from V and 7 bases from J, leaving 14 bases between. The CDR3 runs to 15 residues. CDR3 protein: CASSLVIQGANEQFF. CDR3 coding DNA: TGCGCCAGCAGCTTGGTGATCCAGGGTGCGAATGAGCAGTTCTTC.

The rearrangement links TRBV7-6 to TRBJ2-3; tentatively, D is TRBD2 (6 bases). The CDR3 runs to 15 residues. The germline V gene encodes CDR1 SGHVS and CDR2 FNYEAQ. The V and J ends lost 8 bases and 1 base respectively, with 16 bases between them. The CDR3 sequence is CASSAAQRGTDTQYF. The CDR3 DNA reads TGTGCCAGCTCCGCCGCCCAGCGGGGCACAGATACGCAGTATTTT.